One and the same sample provided the 13 T cell receptor beta chains below, sequenced in a study of blood T cells in healthy people across ages. Primers used in a second PCR of roughly 6 to 12 cycles were a sample-barcoded 5' primer and a J-beta primer mix. TCRdb re-called the 5' RACE reads with MiXCR, one entry per CDR3 protein. The profile shows about 570,000 distinct CDR3 sequences, 27% of them singletons. The sequenced sample was blood. The receptors originated from a woman in her 70s in good health.

This chain uses TRBV25-1 with TRBJ1-2, with D maybe TRBD1 (5 bases). The ends were cut back, 3 bases at V and 4 bases at J, with 9 bases in the middle. CDR3 length: 13 residues. CDR1 MGHDK and CDR2 SYGVNS come from the germline V gene. The DNA for the CDR3 is TGTGCCAGCAGTGATAGACAGTCCTATGGCTACACCTTC. This gives the protein CASSDRQSYGYTF.

V gene TRBV7-2 combines with J gene TRBJ2-2; D is possibly TRBD1 or TRBD2 (7 bases each). The V and J ends lost 7 bases and 5 bases respectively, with 11 bases between them. Germline V gives CDR1 SGHTA, CDR2 FQGNSA. The CDR3 spans 13 residues. The CDR3 region has the DNA TGTGCCAGCACCAGGGGGGGGACCGGGGAGCTGTTTTTT. It translates to CASTRGGTGELFF.

The genes are TRBV6-5 and TRBJ2-3; possible D gene TRBD1, 6 bases. The V gene's germline CDR1 is MNHEY and CDR2 SVGAGI. CDR3 length equals 14 residues. The germline V and J ends were trimmed by 5 bases and 4 bases, with 13 bases remaining between them. In DNA form, the CDR3 reads TGTGCCAGCAGTCGGACGGGACATCCAGATACGCAGTATTTT. Amino acids: CASSRTGHPDTQYF.

The rearrangement uses TRBV6-5 and TRBJ2-5; maybe TRBD2 (5 bases). The CDR3 covers 15 residues. V was shortened by 0 bases and J by 2 bases, with 10 bases between the two germline ends. Germline CDR1 MNHEY, CDR2 SVGAGI. CDR3: CASSYSRAAQETQYF. DNA of the CDR3: TGTGCCAGCAGTTACTCCCGAGCGGCTCAAGAGACCCAGTACTTC.

This chain links TRBV6-5 with TRBJ1-2; maybe TRBD1 (5 bases). CDR1 and CDR2 from the germline V gene are MNHEY and SVGAGI. Trimming left V 6 bases short and J 3 bases short, with 14 bases between. The CDR3 spans 14 residues. CDR3 DNA sequence: TGTGCCAGCAGCAGGAGTGACAGTTACTATGGCTACACCTTC. Protein product: CASSRSDSYYGYTF.

The chain combines TRBV7-2 with TRBJ2-3; 8 bases are shared with TRBD2. Germline V gives CDR1 SGHTA, CDR2 FQGNSA. This CDR3 has 15 amino acids. V trimming: 1 base; J trimming: 5 bases; junction bases outside the gene matches: 5. DNA of the CDR3: TGTGCCAGCAGCTTAGGCGGGGGGCCAGGAGATACGCAGTATTTT. As protein: CASSLGGGPGDTQYF.

The rearrangement links TRBV2 to TRBJ2-5, with a weak D call TRBD1 (5 bases). The last part of the DNA fits TRBJ2-7 better; the J call may be wrong. CDR1 and CDR2 from the germline V gene are SNHLY and FYNNEI. CDR3 length equals 14 residues. The CDR3 DNA follows: TGTGCCAGCAGTGACCAGGGCAGCTCCTACGAGCAGTACTTC. Amino acids: CASSDQGSSYEQYF.

This clonotype came up a few times. The CDR3 sequence is CAISESGAYNEQFF. CDR3 bases: TGTGCCATCAGTGAGTCGGGGGCCTACAATGAGCAGTTCTTC. The rearrangement joins TRBV10-3 to TRBJ2-1; D is possibly TRBD1 or TRBD2 (5 bases each). V lost 0 bases, J lost 2 bases, and 5 bases lay in between. The CDR3 is made up of 14 amino acids. Germline V CDR1 and CDR2: ENHRY, SYGVKD.

The chain joins TRBV6-1 to TRBJ2-1; a possible D gene is TRBD1 (6 bases). The CDR3 is 16 residues long. Trimming cost V 4 bases and J 0 bases, with 13 bases left between them. In germline, CDR1 is MNHNS, CDR2 SASEGT. CDR3 in DNA: TGTGCCAGCAGTGGGGCTAGGGGGTCCTCCTACAATGAGCAGTTCTTC. The encoded protein is CASSGARGSSYNEQFF.

V usage is TRBV7-9 and J usage is TRBJ2-3; no definite D call. V dropped 7 bases and J dropped 7 bases, with 15 bases sitting between them. This CDR3 contains 13 residues. Germline CDR1 reads SEHNR; CDR2 reads FQNEAQ (reference sequence). The CDR3 DNA sequence: TGTGCCAGCACCGACCAGGCCCCTAATACGCAGTATTTT. Its translation is CASTDQAPNTQYF.

This clonotype was seen at least ten times. The chain links TRBV6-6 to TRBJ1-2; no definite D call. CDR1 is MNHNY and CDR2 is SVGAGI in the germline V gene (reference sequence). The CDR3 has 12 amino acids. The V end was cut by 3 bases, the J end by 6 bases, with 8 bases between. CDR3 sequence: CASSYHTDGYTF. In DNA form, the CDR3 reads TGTGCCAGCAGTTATCATACAGATGGCTACACCTTC.

This chain uses TRBV7-9 with TRBJ2-7; possibly TRBD2 for D (5 bases). Between the trimmed V and J ends, which lost 0 bases and 3 bases, there was a span of 15 bases. The CDR3 loop spans 16 amino acids. CDR1 is SEHNR, CDR2 FQNEAQ, per germline (reference sequence). In DNA, the CDR3 is TGTGCCAGCAGCTTAGCGCTAGCCGGGAATTACTACGAGCAGTACTTC. The encoded protein is CASSLALAGNYYEQYF.

The chain has TRBV6-5 and TRBJ1-1; possible D gene TRBD1, 6 bases. The CDR3 spans 11 residues. V was cut by 10 bases and J by 10 bases, with 16 bases left in between. CDR1 and CDR2 (germline): MNHEY, SVGAGI. The CDR3 bases are TGTGCCACTCAGGGGCCGGGGGGAGCTTTCTTT. Its protein product is CATQGPGGAFF.